This T cell receptor (beta chain) came from a study of blood T cell repertoires in COVID-19. Study-wide background: T cells, B-cell-depleted T cells, or PBMCs provided the cDNA or gDNA that served as material.

The assay was immunoSEQ multiplex PCR, and TCRdb's table has in-frame clones only and misses some. Found here are some 72,000 clones, 65% to 85% of them singletons; the top ten hold about 13%. The CDR3 is 14 residues long. This chain connects TRBV12-1 to TRBJ1-5; no DNA check was done on the table's D call, TRBD1. TRBV12-1 is an annotated pseudogene. The material sequenced was peripheral blood. This clonotype was sampled from a man aged 45-60 years with COVID-19, enrolled during active disease. Here the CDR3 DNA reads TGTGCCAGCAGGATGGGACAGACCAATCAGCCCCAGCATTTT. Its translation: CASRMGQTNQPQHF.